The 30 T cell receptor beta chains below all came from one sample that was sequenced in a study of cytomegalovirus exposure and HLA in healthy donors. The PCR used 60 Vbeta and 13 Jbeta primers. The assay was immunoSEQ multiplex PCR, and TCRdb's table has in-frame clones only and misses some. The table lists 130,000 to 150,000 clones, about 76% of them singletons. The specimen sequenced was PBMCs. All receptors derive from a female donor in good health and CMV-seronegative.

The V and J genes are TRBV30 and TRBJ1-5; D is perhaps TRBD1 (6 bases). Germline-derived CDR1 and CDR2 are GTSNPN and SVGIG (reference sequence). This CDR3 is built from 13 residues. V lost 8 bases, J lost 3 bases, and 14 bases lay in between. The CDR3 DNA follows: TGTGCCGTAGAACAGGGTTACAATCAGCCCCAGCATTTT. It codes for CAVEQGYNQPQHF.

J is TRBJ2-7 and V is TRBV27; D unresolved. The CDR3 loop spans 13 amino acids. Trimming took 4 bases from V and 5 from J, leaving 12 bases between them. Germline V lookup: CDR1 MNHEY, CDR2 SMNVEV (reference sequence). CDR3 amino acids: CASSSYSMDEQYF. CDR3 DNA: TGTGCCAGCAGTTCCTATTCAATGGACGAGCAGTACTTC.

This clone was seen more than once but under ten times. The V call is TRBV4-3, the J call TRBJ1-6; no clear D. In germline, CDR1 is LGHNA, CDR2 YSLEER. V lost 0 bases and J lost 10, with 7 bases in between. The CDR3 totals 13 residues. The CDR3 sequence is CASSQETLSPLHF. As DNA, the CDR3 is TGCGCCAGCAGCCAAGAGACACTGTCACCCCTCCACTTT.

The chain employs TRBV30 and TRBJ1-1, with D unclear. Trimming left V 4 bases short and J 8 bases short, with 11 bases between. The CDR3 is 11 residues long. CDR1 and CDR2 from the germline V gene are GTSNPN and SVGIG (reference sequence). This CDR3 is CAWTARSEAFF. The CDR3 DNA reads TGTGCCTGGACTGCCCGGTCGGAAGCTTTCTTT.

This clone has only a few counts. V usage is TRBV30 and J usage is TRBJ1-4, with D tentatively TRBD1 (5 bases). The CDR3 sequence is 14 residues long. Trimming stripped 5 bases from V and 10 bases from J, with 20 bases between. CDR1 is GTSNPN, CDR2 SVGIG, per germline (reference sequence). The CDR3 DNA reads TGTGCCTGGTTCCCGACAGCGCCCTCGGGAAAACTGTTTTTT. It encodes CAWFPTAPSGKLFF.

This clone was recorded a few times. The chain is built from TRBV7-2 and TRBJ2-7; TRBD1 might be the D (6 bases). The CDR3 is 12 amino acids. V lost 2 bases and J lost 5, with 7 bases in between. Germline CDR1 SGHTA, CDR2 FQGNSA. The CDR3 DNA sequence: TGTGCCAGCAGCTTACCAGGGGACGAGCAGTACTTC. Translation gives CASSLPGDEQYF. Full variable domain (missing parts from reference TRBV7-2 and TRBJ2-7): GAGVSQSPSNKVTEKGKDVELRCDPISGHTALYWYRQSLGQGLEFLIYFQGNSAPDKSGLPSDRFSAERTGGSVSTLTIQRTQQEDSAVYLCASSLPGDEQYFGPGTRLTVT.

The chain has TRBV7-2 and TRBJ1-4; 7 bases fit TRBD1. Germline-derived CDR1 and CDR2 are SGHTA and FQGNSA. The J segment lost 5 bases and the V segment lost 0 bases, leaving 3 bases of the junction unmatched. The CDR3 has 15 residues. The CDR3 is CASSLAGGQNEKLFF. Here the CDR3 DNA reads TGTGCCAGCAGCTTAGCCGGGGGACAGAATGAAAAACTGTTTTTT.

This sequence joins TRBV6-5 and TRBJ1-5; D gene uncertain. This CDR3 region has 13 residues. Germline values: CDR1 MNHEY, CDR2 SVGAGI. Trimming pared 5 bases from V and 6 bases from J, leaving 11 bases between. As DNA, the CDR3 is TGTGCCAGCAGTCAAACCAGAGGTCAGCCCCAGCATTTT. Residues: CASSQTRGQPQHF.

The chain combines TRBV4-3 with TRBJ1-6, with TRBD1 matching 9 bases. After removal of 4 bases from V and 8 bases from J, the junction contained 6 bases not matched to a gene. This CDR3 comprises 15 residues. Germline values: CDR1 LGHNA, CDR2 YSLEER. The CDR3 is CASSPSGQGDSPLHF. Written as DNA, the CDR3 is TGCGCCAGCAGCCCGTCGGGACAGGGCGATTCACCCCTCCACTTT.

In the case of this clone: At one end the junction does not follow the germline gene, possibly because of a read error. In DNA, the CDR3 is TGTGCTAGCAGCTTTAGCAATAATTCACCCCTCCACTTT. This gives the protein CASSFSNNSPLHF. The chain carries TRBV7-7 and TRBJ1-6; D gene uncertain. The germline CDR1 and CDR2 sequences are SSHAT and FNYEAQ (reference sequence). This CDR3 has 13 residues.

This clone was seen a single time. The J gene is TRBJ1-5, the V gene TRBV13, with D possibly being TRBD1 (6 bases). The germline V gene encodes CDR1 PRHDT and CDR2 FYEKMQ (reference sequence). Trimming took off 2 bases at V and 2 bases at J, with 10 bases between the two ends. The CDR3 runs 15 residues. This CDR3 is CASSLRQAGNQPQHF. The CDR3 region has the DNA TGTGCCAGCAGCTTACGACAGGCCGGCAATCAGCCCCAGCATTTT.

The CDR3 nucleotides are TGCGCCAGCAGCCAAGGTGTCGGGAGCTACAATGAGCAGTTCTTC. Amino acid sequence: CASSQGVGSYNEQFF. V gene TRBV4-3 combines with J gene TRBJ2-1; D possibly corresponds to TRBD2 (6 bases). The V end lost 1 base, the J end lost 3 bases, and 10 bases lay between the germline ends. CDR1 and CDR2 (germline): LGHNA, YSLEER. CDR3 length: 15 amino acids.

This rearrangement joins TRBV28 to TRBJ2-7; D ambiguous. Trimming removed 5 bases at V and 3 bases at J, with 17 bases between. This CDR3 is 15 amino acids long. Germline V gene data show CDR1 as MDHEN and CDR2 as SYDVKM. For the CDR3, the DNA is TGTGCCAGCAGTCCGACCGGTTACGGCGGCTACGAGCAGTACTTC. This translates into CASSPTGYGGYEQYF.

The V call is TRBV21-1, the J call TRBJ1-3; the table's D call TRBD1 went unverified against the DNA. TRBV21-1 is labeled a pseudogene. The CDR3 spans 17 residues. CDR3 in DNA: TGTGCCAGCAGCCCTCAGGGGAGTATCGACTCTGGAAACACCATATATTTT. Its translation is CASSPQGSIDSGNTIYF.

The rearrangement joins TRBV7-3 to TRBJ2-3; 9 nucleotides agree with TRBD2. Losses at the gene ends were 4 bases for V and 2 bases for J; bases not matched to a gene: 4. The CDR3 covers 15 residues. CDR1 is SGHTA, CDR2 FQGTGA, per germline. CDR3 nucleotides: TGTGCCAGCAGCTACGGACTAGCGAACACAGATACGCAGTATTTT. Amino acids: CASSYGLANTDTQYF.

Points on this clone: The same CDR3 can be traced to other DNA sequences in this sample. This chain connects TRBV2 to TRBJ1-1; tentatively, D is TRBD1 (5 bases). Per the germline V gene, CDR1 is SNHLY and CDR2 is FYNNEI. V lost 4 bases, J lost 0 bases, and 6 bases lay in between. CDR3 length: 13 residues. Here the CDR3 reads CASSGQMNTEAFF. In nucleotides, the CDR3 is TGTGCCAGCAGTGGACAGATGAACACTGAAGCTTTCTTT.

The J gene is TRBJ2-7, the V gene TRBV4-3; 10 bases fit TRBD1. The germline V gene encodes CDR1 LGHNA and CDR2 YSLEER. This CDR3 spans 15 amino acids. The J segment lost 2 bases and the V segment lost 5 bases, leaving 6 bases of the junction unmatched. The CDR3 here is CASSRGQGLPYEQYF. For the CDR3, the DNA is TGCGCCAGCAGCAGGGGACAGGGGTTACCCTACGAGCAGTACTTC.

The gene calls are TRBV5-1 and TRBJ2-4; perhaps TRBD1 as D (5 bases). The germline CDR1 and CDR2 sequences are SGHRS and YFSETQ. V was clipped by 4 bases and J by 3 bases, with 8 bases between them. The CDR3 extends over 13 amino acids. The CDR3 DNA is TGCGCCAGCAGCCCCGACAGCAAAAACATTCAGTACTTC. Translating gives CASSPDSKNIQYF.

V and J are TRBV7-9 and TRBJ2-7, with 9 bases fitting TRBD1. V shed 4 bases, J shed 2 bases, and the junction held 9 bases outside the gene matches. Germline-derived CDR1 and CDR2 are SEHNR and FQNEAQ (reference sequence). The CDR3 sequence is 16 residues long. The chain's CDR3 is CASSWTPGQGTYEQYF. CDR3 coding DNA: TGTGCCAGCAGCTGGACACCGGGACAGGGAACCTACGAGCAGTACTTC.

This chain links TRBV6-5 with TRBJ2-5; possibly TRBD1 for D (6 bases). In germline, CDR1 is MNHEY, CDR2 SVGAGI. The germline V and J ends were trimmed by 5 bases and 4 bases, with 11 bases remaining between them. The CDR3 extends over 13 amino acids. The CDR3 region has the DNA TGTGCCAGCAGTCGGACAGCAGGAGAGACCCAGTACTTC. Residues: CASSRTAGETQYF.

This chain connects TRBV28 to TRBJ1-2; D call uncertain. This CDR3 region has 12 residues. The V end lost 5 bases, the J end lost 6 bases, and 10 bases lay between the germline ends. Per germline, CDR1 MDHEN and CDR2 SYDVKM. The CDR3 DNA reads TGTGCCAGCAGTGTGATGGAGGATGGCTACACCTTC. It encodes CASSVMEDGYTF.

This clone appeared once. V gene TRBV27 combines with J gene TRBJ1-2, with 7 bases lining up with TRBD1. The CDR3 has 15 residues. Germline-derived CDR1 and CDR2 are MNHEY and SMNVEV (reference sequence). J gave up 5 bases and V 5 bases, and 11 bases lay outside the gene matches. In DNA form, the CDR3 reads TGTGCCAGCAGTCCGGCAGGGGGAGGCCCATATGGCTACACCTTC. This translates into CASSPAGGGPYGYTF.

This clone has just one count. The chain recombines TRBV27 with TRBJ2-7; 8 nucleotides line up with TRBD1. CDR3 size: 16 residues. V lost 3 bases, J lost 3 bases, and 10 bases stayed unmatched. CDR1 and CDR2 from the germline V gene are MNHEY and SMNVEV (reference sequence). CDR3 residues: CASSLALGQGNYEQYF. The CDR3 bases are TGTGCCAGCAGTTTGGCACTTGGACAGGGTAACTACGAGCAGTACTTC.

J is TRBJ2-3 and V is TRBV28; 8 bases fit TRBD1. Unmatched junction bases numbered 12, after V lost 5 bases and J lost 2 bases. Germline V lookup: CDR1 MDHEN, CDR2 SYDVKM. The CDR3 spans 17 residues. CDR3 in amino acids: CASSPPRQGPHTDTQYF. CDR3 in DNA: TGTGCCAGCAGTCCCCCACGACAGGGGCCCCACACAGATACGCAGTATTTT.

The genes are TRBV5-4 and TRBJ1-3; a possible D gene is TRBD1 (5 bases). Germline V CDR1 and CDR2: SGHNT, YYREEE (reference sequence). Trimming took 4 bases from V and 6 from J, leaving 11 bases between them. The CDR3 totals 13 residues. CDR3 nucleotide sequence: TGTGCCAGCAGCCCCGGACAAGTAAACACCATATATTTT. It encodes CASSPGQVNTIYF.

The rearrangement links TRBV18 to TRBJ2-7, with a weak D call TRBD2 (6 bases). Germline V gene data show CDR1 as KGHSH and CDR2 as LQKENI. Trimming took 0 bases from V and 4 from J, leaving 13 bases between them. This CDR3 region has 15 residues. The DNA for the CDR3 is TGTGCCAGCTCACCACCGTTGGGGGGTATATACGAGCAGTACTTC. Encoded protein: CASSPPLGGIYEQYF.

The chain uses TRBV6-5 and TRBJ1-1; D is uncertain. The V gene lost 9 bases and the J gene lost 1 base, with 12 bases spanning the gap. CDR1 MNHEY and CDR2 SVGAGI come from the germline V gene. The CDR3 runs to 13 residues. Here the CDR3 reads CASKRSKNTEAFF. CDR3 nucleotide sequence: TGTGCCAGTAAACGGTCCAAGAACACTGAAGCTTTCTTT.

This clone was counted only a few times. The chain is built from TRBV4-3 and TRBJ2-3; the match to TRBD2 covers 9 bases. The CDR3 totals 15 residues. With 5 bases clipped from V and 2 bases from J, the junction kept 5 bases outside the gene matches. Per germline, CDR1 LGHNA and CDR2 YSLEER. CDR3 residues: CASSSRLADTDTQYF. As DNA, the CDR3 is TGCGCCAGCAGCTCCCGACTAGCGGACACAGATACGCAGTATTTT.

V is TRBV5-5 and J is TRBJ2-3; TRBD2 aligns across 11 bases. The CDR3 has 15 residues. Looked up from germline, CDR1 is SGHKS and CDR2 is YYEKEE (reference sequence). V dropped 5 bases and J dropped 2; count of bases not matched to a gene: 4. The CDR3, as DNA: TGTGCCAGCAGTAAGGGACTAGCGGACACAGATACGCAGTATTTT. It translates to CASSKGLADTDTQYF.

The gene calls are TRBV9 and TRBJ2-3, with TRBD2 matching over 7 bases. From germline, CDR1 is SGDLS and CDR2 YYNGEE. Trimming removed 3 bases from V and 1 base from J; junction bases left unmatched: 8. CDR3 length: 16 residues. The CDR3 reads CASSAPLGGGTDTQYF. CDR3 bases: TGTGCCAGCAGCGCCCCGTTGGGGGGGGGCACAGATACGCAGTATTTT.